One sample yielded the 8 T cell receptor beta chains listed below, sequenced in a study of T cell responses to AZD1222 COVID-19 vaccine. Repertoires were generated with immunoSEQ multiplex PCR, while TCRdb's copy carries only in-frame clones and drops some. The sample holds approximately 110,000 clones, about 85% seen once. The specimen was peripheral blood, collected on day 0 of AZD1222 vaccination. The receptor source for this set is an adult in good health.

CDR3 nucleotide sequence: TGTGCCAGCAGCCAATCCCTCTCATACACTGAAGCTTTCTTT. It is translated as CASSQSLSYTEAFF. V usage is TRBV3-1 (or the pseudogene TRBV3-2) and J usage is TRBJ1-1; D ambiguous. The germline V gene has CDR1 LGHDT and CDR2 YNNKEL (reference sequence). V was trimmed by 2 bases and J by 3 bases, leaving 10 bases between them. The CDR3 runs to 14 residues.

The chain links TRBV5-6 to TRBJ2-7; a weak D match, TRBD2 (6 bases). CDR1 is SGHDT, CDR2 YYEEEE, per germline. The CDR3 is 14 amino acids. Between the trimmed V and J ends, which lost 4 bases and 3 bases, there was a span of 14 bases. Here the CDR3 DNA reads TGTGCCAGCAGCATGGGGGGAGATGACTACGAGCAGTACTTC. This sequence encodes CASSMGGDDYEQYF.

The chain is built from TRBV5-4 and TRBJ2-7; D might be TRBD2 (5 bases). Germline values: CDR1 SGHNT, CDR2 YYREEE (reference sequence). Trimming cost V 0 bases and J 3 bases, with 10 bases left between them. The CDR3 consists of 14 residues. The CDR3 reads CASSLDGRNYEQYF. CDR3 sequence (DNA): TGTGCCAGCAGCTTGGATGGGAGAAACTACGAGCAGTACTTC.

This chain joins TRBV6-5 and TRBJ1-1; unclear D gene. Germline V gene sequence: CDR1 MNHEY, CDR2 SVGAGI. V lost 5 bases and J 4 bases, leaving 14 bases between the germline ends. CDR3 length equals 14 residues. CDR3 residues: CASSKILKGTEAFF. The CDR3, as DNA: TGTGCCAGCAGTAAGATTCTAAAGGGCACTGAAGCTTTCTTT.

The chain uses TRBV19 and TRBJ2-2, with TRBD2 matching over 7 bases. This CDR3 contains 16 residues. The germline V gene has CDR1 LNHDA and CDR2 SQIVND (reference sequence). J lost 3 bases, V lost 3 bases, and 7 bases had no gene match. The CDR3 DNA reads TGTGCCAGTAGTATCTGGGGGGGTGTGGACACCGGGGAGCTGTTTTTT. Translating gives CASSIWGGVDTGELFF.

The chain uses TRBV27 and TRBJ2-1; the match to TRBD2 covers 9 bases. Germline trimming cut 8 bases from V and 4 bases from J; bases unmatched to any gene: 15. There are 17 residues in the CDR3. Germline CDR1 MNHEY, CDR2 SMNVEV (reference sequence). The CDR3 DNA follows: TGTGCCAGCGGCACAGCAGGGGGACTAGCCCCTTACAATGAGCAGTTCTTC. It encodes CASGTAGGLAPYNEQFF.

CDR3 in amino acids: CASSSWTDSNQPQHF. In DNA form, the CDR3 reads TGTGCCAGCAGCTCATGGACAGATAGCAATCAGCCCCAGCATTTT. J is TRBJ1-5 and V is TRBV7-2; TRBD1 is a possible D gene (6 bases). The CDR3 has 15 amino acids. Germline CDR1 reads SGHTA; CDR2 reads FQGNSA. Between the trimmed V and J ends, which lost 4 bases and 0 bases, there was a span of 10 bases.

The chain combines TRBV24-1 with TRBJ1-3; D gene uncertain. V lost 5 bases and J 4 bases, leaving 8 bases between the germline ends. CDR3 length: 13 amino acids. Germline V gives CDR1 KGHDR, CDR2 SFDVKD. The CDR3 coding sequence is TGTGCCACCAGTGCCAGTCCAGGAAACACCATATATTTT. Translating gives CATSASPGNTIYF.